This T cell receptor beta chain was sequenced during a study of OX40 agonist ivuxolimab in advanced cancers. The protocol was immunoSEQ multiplex PCR, while the TCRdb copy is restricted to in-frame clones and leaves out a portion. The table shows around 53,000 clones, with approximately 90% occurring only once. This CDR3 comprises 16 residues. Looked up from germline, CDR1 is MDHEN and CDR2 is SYDVKM. Trimming left V 6 bases short and J 1 base short, with 18 bases between. The V and J genes are TRBV28 and TRBJ2-5; perhaps TRBD2 as D (5 bases). This sequence originates from an adult with an advanced solid tumor such as melanoma, head and neck, liver or kidney cancer. Source: CD4+ or CD8+ T cells sorted from blood, taken in a trial of the OX40 agonist ivuxolimab. The CDR3 bases are TGTGCCAGCAGCCGAGGGCGTGGCCCCTCCCAAGAGACCCAGTACTTC. Its protein is CASSRGRGPSQETQYF.